This paragraph reports one T cell receptor beta chain. Antigen unknown. This table comes from immunoSEQ multiplex PCR, and its TCRdb copy is limited to in-frame clones, with some not included. The sample contains some 64,000 clones, 85% to 95% of which appear only once. The sample originates from a study of T cell responses to AZD1222 COVID-19 vaccine. General study findings and limits: Regions left unmutated in variants are reportedly the target of nearly half of spike-specific TCRs.

Germline-derived CDR1 and CDR2 are LGHNA and YSLEER. The V gene end was trimmed by 0 bases and the J gene end by 8 bases; junction bases not matched to a gene: 6. CDR3 size: 15 residues. The receptor comes from an adult who received the MenACWY meningococcal vaccine as a control. Source: peripheral blood, taken 28 days after the second dose of the MenACWY control vaccine. This chain uses TRBV4-3 with TRBJ2-1; 8 positions match TRBD1. The CDR3 DNA is TGCGCCAGCAGCCAAGATTCAGGGGGCGCGGATGAGCAGTTCTTC. Protein product: CASSQDSGGADEQFF.